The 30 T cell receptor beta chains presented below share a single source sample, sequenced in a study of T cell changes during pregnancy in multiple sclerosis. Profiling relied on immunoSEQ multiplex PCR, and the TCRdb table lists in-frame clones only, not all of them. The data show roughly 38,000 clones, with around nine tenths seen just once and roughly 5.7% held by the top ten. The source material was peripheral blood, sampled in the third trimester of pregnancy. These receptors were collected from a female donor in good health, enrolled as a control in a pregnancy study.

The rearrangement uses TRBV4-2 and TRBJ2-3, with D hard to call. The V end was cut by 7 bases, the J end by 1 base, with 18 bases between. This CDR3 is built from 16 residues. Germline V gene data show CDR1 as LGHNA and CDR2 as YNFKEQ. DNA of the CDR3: TGTGCCAGCACCCCAAACCCGGAGAGCGGCACAGATACGCAGTATTTT. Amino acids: CASTPNPESGTDTQYF.

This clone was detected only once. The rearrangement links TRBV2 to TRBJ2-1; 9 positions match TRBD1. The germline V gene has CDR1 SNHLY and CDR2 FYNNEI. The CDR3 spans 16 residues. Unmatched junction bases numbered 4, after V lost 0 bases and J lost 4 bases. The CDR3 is CASSEAAGTGYNEQFF. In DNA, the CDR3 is TGTGCCAGCAGTGAAGCGGCCGGGACAGGGTACAATGAGCAGTTCTTC.

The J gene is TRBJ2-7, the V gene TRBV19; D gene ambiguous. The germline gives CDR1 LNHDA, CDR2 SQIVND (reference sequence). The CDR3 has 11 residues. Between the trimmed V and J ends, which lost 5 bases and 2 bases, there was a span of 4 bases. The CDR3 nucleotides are TGTGCCAGTAGTGACACCTACGAGCAGTACTTC. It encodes CASSDTYEQYF.

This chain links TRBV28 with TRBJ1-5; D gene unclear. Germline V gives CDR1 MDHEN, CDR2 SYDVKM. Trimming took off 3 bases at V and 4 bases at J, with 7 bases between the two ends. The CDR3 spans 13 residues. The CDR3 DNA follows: TGTGCCAGCAGTTTCCCCAGGAATCAGCCCCAGCATTTT. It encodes CASSFPRNQPQHF.

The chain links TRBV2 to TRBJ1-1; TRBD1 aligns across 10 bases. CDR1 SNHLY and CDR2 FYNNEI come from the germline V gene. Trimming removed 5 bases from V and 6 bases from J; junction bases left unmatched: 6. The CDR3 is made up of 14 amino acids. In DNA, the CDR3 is TGTGCCAGCAGTCGACAGGGGGCGGGGGCTGAAGCTTTCTTT. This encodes CASSRQGAGAEAFF.

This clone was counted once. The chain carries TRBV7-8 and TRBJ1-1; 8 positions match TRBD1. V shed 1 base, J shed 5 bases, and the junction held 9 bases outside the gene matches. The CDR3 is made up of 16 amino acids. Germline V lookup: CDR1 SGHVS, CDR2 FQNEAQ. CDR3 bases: TGTGCCAGCAGCTTAGTAGACCGACAGGGGCGGACTGAAGCTTTCTTT. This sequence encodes CASSLVDRQGRTEAFF.

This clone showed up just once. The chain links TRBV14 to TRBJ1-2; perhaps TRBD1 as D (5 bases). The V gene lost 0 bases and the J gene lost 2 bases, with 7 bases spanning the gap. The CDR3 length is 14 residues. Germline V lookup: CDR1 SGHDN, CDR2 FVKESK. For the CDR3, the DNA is TGTGCCAGCAGCCAAGAGGGGGGGAACTATGGCTACACCTTC. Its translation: CASSQEGGNYGYTF.

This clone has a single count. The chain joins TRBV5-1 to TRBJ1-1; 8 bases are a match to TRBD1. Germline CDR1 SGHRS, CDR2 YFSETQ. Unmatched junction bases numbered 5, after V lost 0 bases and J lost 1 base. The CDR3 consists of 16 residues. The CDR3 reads CASSLGQGTPNTEAFF. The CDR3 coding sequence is TGCGCCAGCAGCTTGGGACAGGGGACCCCGAACACTGAAGCTTTCTTT.

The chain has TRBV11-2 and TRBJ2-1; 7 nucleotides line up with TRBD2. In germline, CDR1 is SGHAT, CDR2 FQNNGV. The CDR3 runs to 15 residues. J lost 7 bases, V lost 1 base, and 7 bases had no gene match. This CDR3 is CASSLVAAGLNEQFF. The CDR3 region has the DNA TGTGCCAGCAGCTTAGTGGCAGCGGGATTGAATGAGCAGTTCTTC.

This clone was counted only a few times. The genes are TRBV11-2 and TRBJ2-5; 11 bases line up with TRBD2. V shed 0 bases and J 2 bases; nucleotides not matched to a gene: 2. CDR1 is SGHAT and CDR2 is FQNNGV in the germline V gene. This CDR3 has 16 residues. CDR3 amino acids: CASSLDSGGGQETQYF. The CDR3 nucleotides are TGTGCCAGCAGCTTAGATAGCGGGGGGGGGCAAGAGACCCAGTACTTC.

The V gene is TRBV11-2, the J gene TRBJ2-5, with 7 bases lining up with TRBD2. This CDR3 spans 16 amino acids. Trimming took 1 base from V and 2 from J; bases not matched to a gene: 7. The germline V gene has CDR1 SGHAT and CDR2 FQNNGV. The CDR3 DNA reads TGTGCCAGCAGCTTAGCCACCAGCGGGGCGCAAGAGACCCAGTACTTC. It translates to CASSLATSGAQETQYF.

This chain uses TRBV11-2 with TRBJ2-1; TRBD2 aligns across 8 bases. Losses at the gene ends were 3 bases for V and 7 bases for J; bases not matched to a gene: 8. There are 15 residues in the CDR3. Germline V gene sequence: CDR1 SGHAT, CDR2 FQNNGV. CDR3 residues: CASSLPSGRSNEQFF. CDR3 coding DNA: TGTGCCAGCAGCTTGCCCAGCGGGAGATCAAATGAGCAGTTCTTC.

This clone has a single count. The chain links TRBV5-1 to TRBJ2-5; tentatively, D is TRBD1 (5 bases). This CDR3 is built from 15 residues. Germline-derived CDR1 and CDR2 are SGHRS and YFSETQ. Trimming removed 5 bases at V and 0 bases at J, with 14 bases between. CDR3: CASSGAAEYQETQYF. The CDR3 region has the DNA TGCGCCAGCAGTGGGGCGGCCGAGTACCAAGAGACCCAGTACTTC.

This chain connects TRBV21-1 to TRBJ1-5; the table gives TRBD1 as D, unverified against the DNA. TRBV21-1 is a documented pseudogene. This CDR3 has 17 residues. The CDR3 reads CASSKAQAPFSNQPQHF. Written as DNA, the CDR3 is TGTGCCAGCAGCAAAGCTCAGGCTCCTTTTAGCAATCAGCCCCAGCATTTT.

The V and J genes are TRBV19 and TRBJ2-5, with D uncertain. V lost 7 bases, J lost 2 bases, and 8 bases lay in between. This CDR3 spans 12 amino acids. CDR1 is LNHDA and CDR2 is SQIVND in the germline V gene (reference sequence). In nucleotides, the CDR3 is TGTGCCAGTACGGGTGAACAAGAGACCCAGTACTTC. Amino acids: CASTGEQETQYF. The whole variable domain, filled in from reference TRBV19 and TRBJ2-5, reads DGGITQSPKYLFRKEGQNVTLSCEQNLNHDAMYWYRQDPGQGLRLIYYSQIVNDFQKGDIAEGYSVSREKKESFPLTVTSAQKNPTAFYLCASTGEQETQYFGPGTRLLVL.

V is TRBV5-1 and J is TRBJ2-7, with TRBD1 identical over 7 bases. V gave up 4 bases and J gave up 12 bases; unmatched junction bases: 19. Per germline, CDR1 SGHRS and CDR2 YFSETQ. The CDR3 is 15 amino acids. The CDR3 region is CASSPGALGTEPTYF. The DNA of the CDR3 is TGCGCCAGCAGCCCTGGGGCCCTCGGGACAGAACCCACGTACTTC.

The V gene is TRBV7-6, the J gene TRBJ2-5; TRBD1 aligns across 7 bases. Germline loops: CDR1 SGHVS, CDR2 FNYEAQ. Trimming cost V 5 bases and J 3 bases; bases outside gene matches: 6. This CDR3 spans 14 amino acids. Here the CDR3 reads CASSPGTAKETQYF. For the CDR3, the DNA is TGTGCCAGCAGCCCCGGGACAGCAAAAGAGACCCAGTACTTC.

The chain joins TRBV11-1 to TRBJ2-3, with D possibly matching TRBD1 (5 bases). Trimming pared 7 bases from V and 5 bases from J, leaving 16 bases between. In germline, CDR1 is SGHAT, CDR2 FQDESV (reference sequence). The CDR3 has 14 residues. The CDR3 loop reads CASTLLGELDTQYF. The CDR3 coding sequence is TGTGCCAGCACCTTGTTAGGGGAATTAGATACGCAGTATTTT. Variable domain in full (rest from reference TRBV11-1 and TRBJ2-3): EAEVAQSPRYKITEKSQAVAFWCDPISGHATLYWYRQILGQGPELLVQFQDESVVDDSQLPKDRFSAERLKGVDSTLKIQPAELGDSAMYLCASTLLGELDTQYFGPGTRLTVL.

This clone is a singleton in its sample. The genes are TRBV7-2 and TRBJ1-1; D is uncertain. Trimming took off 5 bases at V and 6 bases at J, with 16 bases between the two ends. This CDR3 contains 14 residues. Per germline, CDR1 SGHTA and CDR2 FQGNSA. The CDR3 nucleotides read TGTGCCAGCAGCACACGTTCGGGGATCCCTGAAGCTTTCTTT. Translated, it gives CASSTRSGIPEAFF.

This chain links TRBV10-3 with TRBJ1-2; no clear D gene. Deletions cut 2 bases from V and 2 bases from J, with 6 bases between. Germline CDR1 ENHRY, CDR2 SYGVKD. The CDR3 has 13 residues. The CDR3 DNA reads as TGTGCCATCAGTGAGCGGGTAAACTATGGCTACACCTTC. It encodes CAISERVNYGYTF.

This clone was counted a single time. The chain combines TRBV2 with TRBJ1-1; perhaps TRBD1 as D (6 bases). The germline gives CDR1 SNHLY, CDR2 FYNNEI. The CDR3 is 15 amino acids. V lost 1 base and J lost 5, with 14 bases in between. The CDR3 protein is CASSEEGGARTEAFF. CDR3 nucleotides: TGTGCCAGCAGTGAAGAAGGGGGGGCTAGAACTGAAGCTTTCTTT.

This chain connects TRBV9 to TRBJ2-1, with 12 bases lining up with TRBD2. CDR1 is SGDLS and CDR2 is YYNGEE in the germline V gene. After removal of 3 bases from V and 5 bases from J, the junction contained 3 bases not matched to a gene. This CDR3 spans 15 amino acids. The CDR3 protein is CASSASGGVHNEQFF. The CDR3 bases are TGTGCCAGCAGCGCTAGCGGGGGGGTCCACAATGAGCAGTTCTTC.

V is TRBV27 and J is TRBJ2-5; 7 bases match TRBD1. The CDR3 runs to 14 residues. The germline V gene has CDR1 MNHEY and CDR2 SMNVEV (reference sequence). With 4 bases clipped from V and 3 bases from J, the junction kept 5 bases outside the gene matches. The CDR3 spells CASSYGQVEETQYF. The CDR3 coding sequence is TGTGCCAGCAGTTACGGACAGGTAGAAGAGACCCAGTACTTC.

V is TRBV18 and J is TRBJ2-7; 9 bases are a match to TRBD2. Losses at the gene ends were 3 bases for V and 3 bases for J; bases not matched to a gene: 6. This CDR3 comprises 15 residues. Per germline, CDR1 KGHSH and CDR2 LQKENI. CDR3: CASSPWLAGNYEQYF. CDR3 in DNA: TGTGCCAGCTCACCTTGGCTAGCGGGGAACTACGAGCAGTACTTC.

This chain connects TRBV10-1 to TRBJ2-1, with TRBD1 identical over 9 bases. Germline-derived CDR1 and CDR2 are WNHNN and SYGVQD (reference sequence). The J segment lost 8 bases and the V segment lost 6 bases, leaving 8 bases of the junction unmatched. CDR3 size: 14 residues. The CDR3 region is CASSRDRALDEQFF. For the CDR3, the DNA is TGCGCCAGCAGCCGGGACAGGGCCCTCGATGAGCAGTTCTTC.

The CDR3 sequence: CASSQDPRDRGPDTEAFF. The CDR3 DNA sequence: TGTGCCAGCAGCCAAGATCCCCGGGACAGGGGGCCGGACACTGAAGCTTTCTTT. This chain links TRBV4-2 with TRBJ1-1; 12 bases map to TRBD1. The CDR3 is 18 amino acids. In germline, CDR1 is LGHNA, CDR2 YNFKEQ. The V segment lost 0 bases and the J segment 3 bases; nucleotides outside the gene matches: 8.

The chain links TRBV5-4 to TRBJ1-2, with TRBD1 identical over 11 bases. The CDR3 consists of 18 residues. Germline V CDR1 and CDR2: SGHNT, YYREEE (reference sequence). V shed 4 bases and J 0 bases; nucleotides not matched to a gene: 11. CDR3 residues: CASSLPDRGRYANYGYTF. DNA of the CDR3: TGTGCCAGCAGCCTCCCGGACAGGGGGCGATATGCTAACTATGGCTACACCTTC.

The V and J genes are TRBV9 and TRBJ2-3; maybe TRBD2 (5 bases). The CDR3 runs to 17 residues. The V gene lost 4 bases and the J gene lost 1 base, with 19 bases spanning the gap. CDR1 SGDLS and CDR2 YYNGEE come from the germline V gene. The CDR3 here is CASSPRGPFVGTDTQYF. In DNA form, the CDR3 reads TGTGCCAGCAGCCCGAGAGGGCCTTTTGTAGGCACAGATACGCAGTATTTT. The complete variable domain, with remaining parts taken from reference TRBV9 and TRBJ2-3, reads DSGVTQTPKHLITATGQRVTLRCSPRSGDLSVYWYQQSLDQGLQFLIQYYNGEERAKGNILERFSAQQFPDLHSELNLSSLELGDSALYFCASSPRGPFVGTDTQYFGPGTRLTVL.

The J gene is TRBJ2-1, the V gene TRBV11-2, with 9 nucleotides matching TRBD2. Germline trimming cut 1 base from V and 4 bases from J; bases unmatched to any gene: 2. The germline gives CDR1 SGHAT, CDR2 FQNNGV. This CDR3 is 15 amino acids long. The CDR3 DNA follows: TGTGCCAGCAGCTTAGGGCTAGCGGGGTACAATGAGCAGTTCTTC. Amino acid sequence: CASSLGLAGYNEQFF.

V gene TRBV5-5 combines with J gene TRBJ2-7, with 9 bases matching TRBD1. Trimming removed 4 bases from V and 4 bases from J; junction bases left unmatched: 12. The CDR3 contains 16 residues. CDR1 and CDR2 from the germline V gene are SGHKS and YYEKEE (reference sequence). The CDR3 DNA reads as TGTGCCAGCAGCATGACAACCGGGACAGGGCTGTACGAGCAGTACTTC. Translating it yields CASSMTTGTGLYEQYF.